This T cell receptor (beta chain) originates from a study of cytomegalovirus exposure and HLA in healthy donors. The study, taken as a whole, reports: A reported reduction in N-insertions relative to the approximately 600-donor mean was seen in an Asian-associated ancestry cluster in a later analysis. A classifier reportedly called cytomegalovirus status with high sensitivity and specificity.

In regard to this clone: Its antigen remains unknown.

The PCR employed 60 Vbeta primers together with 13 Jbeta primers. Using immunoSEQ multiplex PCR, the repertoire was profiled, and TCRdb retains in-frame clones only, with some absent. The table includes 40,000 or so clones, 66% detected once. V was clipped by 0 bases and J by 4 bases, with 7 bases between them. This CDR3 has 14 amino acids. Germline V gives CDR1 KGHSH, CDR2 LQKENI. The chain is built from TRBV18 and TRBJ1-3; D is uncertain. The receptor was isolated from a man aged 50 to 59 in good health and CMV-seropositive. Sequenced sample: PBMCs. The CDR3 DNA reads TGTGCCAGCTCACCACCAGTCGCGGGAAACACCATATATTTT. Translated, it gives CASSPPVAGNTIYF.